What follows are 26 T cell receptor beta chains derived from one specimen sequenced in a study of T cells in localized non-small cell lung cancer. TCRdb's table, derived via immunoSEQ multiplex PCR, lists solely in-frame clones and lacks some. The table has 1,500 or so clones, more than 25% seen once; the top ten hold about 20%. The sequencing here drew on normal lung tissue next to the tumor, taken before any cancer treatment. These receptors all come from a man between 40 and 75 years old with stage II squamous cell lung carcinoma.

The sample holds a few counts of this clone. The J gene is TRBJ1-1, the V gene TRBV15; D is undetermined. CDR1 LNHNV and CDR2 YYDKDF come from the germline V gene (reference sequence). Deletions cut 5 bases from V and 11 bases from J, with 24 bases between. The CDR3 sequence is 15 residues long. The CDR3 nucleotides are TGTGCCACCAGCTGGGAGCGGATGGCAGTCCCCCCGGCTTTCTTT. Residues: CATSWERMAVPPAFF.

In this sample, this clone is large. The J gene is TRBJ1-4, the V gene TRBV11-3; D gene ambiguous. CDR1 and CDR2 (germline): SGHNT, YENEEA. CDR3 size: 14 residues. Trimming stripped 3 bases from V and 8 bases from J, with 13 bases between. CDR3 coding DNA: TGTGCCAGCAGCTTTGGGGTTTTGGACGAAAAACTGTTTTTT. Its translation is CASSFGVLDEKLFF.

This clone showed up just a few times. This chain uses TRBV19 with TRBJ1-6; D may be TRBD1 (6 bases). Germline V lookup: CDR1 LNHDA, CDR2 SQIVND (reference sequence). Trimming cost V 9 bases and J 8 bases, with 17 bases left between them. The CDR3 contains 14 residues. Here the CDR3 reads CASRSRGGDSPLHF. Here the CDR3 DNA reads TGTGCCAGCAGATCCCGAGGGGGGGATTCACCCCTCCACTTT.

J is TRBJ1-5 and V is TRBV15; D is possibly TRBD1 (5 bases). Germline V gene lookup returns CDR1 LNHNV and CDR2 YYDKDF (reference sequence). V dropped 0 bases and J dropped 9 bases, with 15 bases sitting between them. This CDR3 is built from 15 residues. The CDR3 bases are TGTGCCACCAGCAGAGATAGGGGTGGGGGTCGGCCCCAGCATTTT. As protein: CATSRDRGGGRPQHF.

The CDR3 DNA is TGTGCCAGTAGTATCCCGGGAGGATTTGAGCAGTACTTC. It codes for CASSIPGGFEQYF. This chain links TRBV19 with TRBJ2-7; TRBD2 agrees at 7 bases. From germline, CDR1 is LNHDA and CDR2 SQIVND (reference sequence). This CDR3 contains 13 residues. V lost 3 bases to trimming and J lost 7 bases; unmatched junction nucleotides: 6. Full variable domain (remainder filled in from reference TRBV19 and TRBJ2-7): DGGITQSPKYLFRKEGQNVTLSCEQNLNHDAMYWYRQDPGQGLRLIYYSQIVNDFQKGDIAEGYSVSREKKESFPLTVTSAQKNPTAFYLCASSIPGGFEQYFGPGTRLTVT.

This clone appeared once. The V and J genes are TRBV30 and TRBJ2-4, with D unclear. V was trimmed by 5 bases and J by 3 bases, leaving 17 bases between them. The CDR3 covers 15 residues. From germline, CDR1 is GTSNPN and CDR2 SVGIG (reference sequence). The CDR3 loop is CAWAPGHSGKNIQYF. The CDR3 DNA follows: TGTGCCTGGGCTCCGGGCCATTCAGGCAAAAACATTCAGTACTTC.

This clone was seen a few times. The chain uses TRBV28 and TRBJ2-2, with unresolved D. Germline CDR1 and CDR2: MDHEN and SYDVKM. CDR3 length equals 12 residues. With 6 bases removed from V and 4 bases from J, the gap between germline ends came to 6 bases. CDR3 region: CASRGGTGELFF. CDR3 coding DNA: TGTGCCAGCAGGGGTGGCACCGGGGAGCTGTTTTTT.

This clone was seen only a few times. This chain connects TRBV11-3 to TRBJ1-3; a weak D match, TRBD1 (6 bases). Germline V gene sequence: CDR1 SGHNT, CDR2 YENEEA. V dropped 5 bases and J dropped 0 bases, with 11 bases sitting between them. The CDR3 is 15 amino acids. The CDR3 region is CASSQGQLSGNTIYF. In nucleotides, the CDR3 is TGTGCCAGCAGCCAAGGACAGCTCTCTGGAAACACCATATATTTT. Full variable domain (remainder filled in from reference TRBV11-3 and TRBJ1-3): EAGVVQSPRYKIIEKKQPVAFWCNPISGHNTLYWYLQNLGQGPELLIRYENEEAVDDSQLPKDRFSAERLKGVDSTLKIQPAELGDSAVYLCASSQGQLSGNTIYFGEGSWLTVV.

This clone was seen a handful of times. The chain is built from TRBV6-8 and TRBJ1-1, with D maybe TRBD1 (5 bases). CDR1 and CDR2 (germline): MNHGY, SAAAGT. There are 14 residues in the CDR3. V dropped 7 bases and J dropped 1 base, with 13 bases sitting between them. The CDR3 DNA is TGTGCCAGCAATCAAGCGGGGGGGAACACTGAAGCTTTCTTT. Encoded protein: CASNQAGGNTEAFF.

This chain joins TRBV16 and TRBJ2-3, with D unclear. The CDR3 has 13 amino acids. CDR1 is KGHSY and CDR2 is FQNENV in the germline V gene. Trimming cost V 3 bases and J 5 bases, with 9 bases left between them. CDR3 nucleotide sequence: TGTGCCAGCAGCCATCAGGACGGAGATACGCAGTATTTT. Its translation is CASSHQDGDTQYF.

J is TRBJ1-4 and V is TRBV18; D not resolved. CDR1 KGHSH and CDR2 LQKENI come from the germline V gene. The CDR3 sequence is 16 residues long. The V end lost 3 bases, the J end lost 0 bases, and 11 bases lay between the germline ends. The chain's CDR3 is CASSPQRPATNEKLFF. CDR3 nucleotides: TGTGCCAGCTCACCCCAGAGACCAGCAACTAATGAAAAACTGTTTTTT.

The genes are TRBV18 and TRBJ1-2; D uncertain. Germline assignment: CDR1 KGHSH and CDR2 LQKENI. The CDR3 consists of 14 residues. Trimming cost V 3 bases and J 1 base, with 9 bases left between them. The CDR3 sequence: CASSPATRNYGYTF. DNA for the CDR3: TGTGCCAGCTCACCTGCGACGCGTAACTATGGCTACACCTTC. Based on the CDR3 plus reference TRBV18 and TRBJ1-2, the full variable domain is NAGVMQNPRHLVRRRGQEARLRCSPMKGHSHVYWYRQLPEEGLKFMVYLQKENIIDESGMPKERFSAEFPKEGPSILRIQQVVRGDSAAYFCASSPATRNYGYTFGSGTRLTVV.

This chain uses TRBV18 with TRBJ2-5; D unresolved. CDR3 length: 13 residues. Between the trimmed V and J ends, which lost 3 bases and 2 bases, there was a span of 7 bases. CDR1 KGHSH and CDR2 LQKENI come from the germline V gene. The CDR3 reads CASSPKLQETQYF. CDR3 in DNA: TGTGCCAGCTCACCGAAACTACAAGAGACCCAGTACTTC. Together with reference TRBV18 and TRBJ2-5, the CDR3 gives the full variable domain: NAGVMQNPRHLVRRRGQEARLRCSPMKGHSHVYWYRQLPEEGLKFMVYLQKENIIDESGMPKERFSAEFPKEGPSILRIQQVVRGDSAAYFCASSPKLQETQYFGPGTRLLVL.

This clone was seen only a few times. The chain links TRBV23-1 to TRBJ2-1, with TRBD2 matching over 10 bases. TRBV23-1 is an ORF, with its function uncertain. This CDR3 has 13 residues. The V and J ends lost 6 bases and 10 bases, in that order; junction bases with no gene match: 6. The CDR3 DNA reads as TGCGCCAGCAGCGGGGGGACTAGCGCCGAGCAGTTCTTC. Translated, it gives CASSGGTSAEQFF.

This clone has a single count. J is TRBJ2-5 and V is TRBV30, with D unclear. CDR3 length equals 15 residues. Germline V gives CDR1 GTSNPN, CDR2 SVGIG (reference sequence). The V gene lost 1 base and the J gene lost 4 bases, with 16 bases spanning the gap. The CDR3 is CAWSAVALWTETQYF. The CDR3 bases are TGTGCCTGGAGTGCCGTGGCGCTATGGACAGAGACCCAGTACTTC.

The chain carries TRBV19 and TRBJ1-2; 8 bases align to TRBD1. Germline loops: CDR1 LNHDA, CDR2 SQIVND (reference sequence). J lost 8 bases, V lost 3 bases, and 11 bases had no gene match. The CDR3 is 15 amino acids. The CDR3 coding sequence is TGTGCCAGTAGTATCCTGGACAGGGAGGCAGCAGGCTACACCTTC. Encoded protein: CASSILDREAAGYTF.

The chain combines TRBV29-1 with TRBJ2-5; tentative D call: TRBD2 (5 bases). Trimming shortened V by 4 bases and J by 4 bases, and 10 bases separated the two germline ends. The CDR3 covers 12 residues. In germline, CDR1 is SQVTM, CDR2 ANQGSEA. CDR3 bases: TGCAGCGTTGGTAACGGAGGAGAGACCCAGTACTTC. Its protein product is CSVGNGGETQYF.

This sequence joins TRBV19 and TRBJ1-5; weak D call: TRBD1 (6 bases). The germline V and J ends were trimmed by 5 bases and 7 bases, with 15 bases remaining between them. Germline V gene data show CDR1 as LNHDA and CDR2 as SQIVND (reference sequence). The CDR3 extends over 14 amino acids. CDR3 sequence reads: CASSPQGIGQPQHF. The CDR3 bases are TGTGCCAGTAGTCCACAGGGAATTGGGCAGCCCCAGCATTTT.

The CDR3 DNA reads TGTGCCAGTAGTCCTCAGGGGGCTCCTGGGGCCAACGTCCTGACTTTC. Its protein is CASSPQGAPGANVLTF. The V call is TRBV19, the J call TRBJ2-6, with 8 bases identical to TRBD1. V gave up 5 bases and J gave up 2 bases; unmatched junction bases: 5. Germline assignment: CDR1 LNHDA and CDR2 SQIVND (reference sequence). This CDR3 region has 16 residues. The full variable domain, rest sourced from reference TRBV19 and TRBJ2-6, is DGGITQSPKYLFRKEGQNVTLSCEQNLNHDAMYWYRQDPGQGLRLIYYSQIVNDFQKGDIAEGYSVSREKKESFPLTVTSAQKNPTAFYLCASSPQGAPGANVLTFGAGSRLTVL.

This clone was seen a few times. The chain's CDR3 is CASSAGTGASGANVLTF. The CDR3 coding sequence is TGTGCCAGCAGTGCCGGGACAGGGGCCTCTGGGGCCAACGTCCTGACTTTC. The chain uses TRBV6-8 and TRBJ2-6, with TRBD1 identical over 10 bases. After removal of 5 bases from V and 0 bases from J, the junction contained 4 bases not matched to a gene. The CDR3 extends over 17 amino acids. The germline V gene has CDR1 MNHGY and CDR2 SAAAGT.

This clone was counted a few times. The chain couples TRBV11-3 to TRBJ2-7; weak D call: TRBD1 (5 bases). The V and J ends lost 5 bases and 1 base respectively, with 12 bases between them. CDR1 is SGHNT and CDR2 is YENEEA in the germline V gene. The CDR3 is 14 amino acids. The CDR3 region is CASSVGPGSYEQYF. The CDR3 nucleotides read TGTGCCAGCAGCGTGGGTCCAGGGTCCTACGAGCAGTACTTC.

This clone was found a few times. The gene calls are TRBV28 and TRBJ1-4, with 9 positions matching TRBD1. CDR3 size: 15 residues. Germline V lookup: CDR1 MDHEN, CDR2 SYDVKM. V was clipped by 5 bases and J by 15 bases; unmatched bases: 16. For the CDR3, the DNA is TGTGCCAGCAGTCCGTCCGGGACAGGGTTCTCGTATATGTTTTTT. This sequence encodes CASSPSGTGFSYMFF.

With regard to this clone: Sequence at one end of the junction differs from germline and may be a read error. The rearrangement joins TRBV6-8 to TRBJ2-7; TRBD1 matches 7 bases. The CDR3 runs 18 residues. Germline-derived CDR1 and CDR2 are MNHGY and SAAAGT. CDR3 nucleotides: TGTGCCATCAGTCCACGGCAGCGACGACAGGGAGTAACCTACGAGCAGTACTTC. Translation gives CAISPRQRRQGVTYEQYF.

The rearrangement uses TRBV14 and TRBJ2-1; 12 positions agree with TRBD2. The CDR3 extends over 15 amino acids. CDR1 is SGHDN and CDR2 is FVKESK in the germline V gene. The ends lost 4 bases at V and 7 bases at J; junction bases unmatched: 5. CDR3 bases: TGTGCCAGCAGCCTGACTAGCGGGAGAGGAAATGAGCAGTTCTTC. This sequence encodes CASSLTSGRGNEQFF.

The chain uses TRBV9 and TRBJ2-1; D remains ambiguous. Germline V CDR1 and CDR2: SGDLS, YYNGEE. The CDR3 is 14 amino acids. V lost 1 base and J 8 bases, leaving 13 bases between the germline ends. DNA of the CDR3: TGTGCCAGCAGCGTACGAGGTCTTAAAGATGAGCAGTTCTTC. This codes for CASSVRGLKDEQFF. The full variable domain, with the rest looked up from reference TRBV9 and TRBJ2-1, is DSGVTQTPKHLITATGQRVTLRCSPRSGDLSVYWYQQSLDQGLQFLIQYYNGEERAKGNILERFSAQQFPDLHSELNLSSLELGDSALYFCASSVRGLKDEQFFGPGTRLTVL.

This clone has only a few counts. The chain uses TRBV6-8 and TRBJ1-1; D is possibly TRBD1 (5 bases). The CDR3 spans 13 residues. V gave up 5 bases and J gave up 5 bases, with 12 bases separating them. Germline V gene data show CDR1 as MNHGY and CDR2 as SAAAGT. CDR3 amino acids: CASSLDPGTEAFF. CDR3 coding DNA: TGTGCCAGCAGTCTTGACCCAGGGACTGAAGCTTTCTTT.